These T cell receptor beta chains were read from a single sample in a study of T cell repertoires in cytomegalovirus infection. TCRdb itself ran the reads through MiXCR, one entry per CDR3 protein. This sample has 200,000 to 300,000 distinct CDR3 sequences, with 9.1% found just once. The sample taken for sequencing was PBMCs. The receptors shown here come from a human donor in good health (CMV status not recorded). Some clones in this sample may be carry-over from other donors' samples. Each CDR3 is given with its conserved first and last residue. D genes are given only for firm matches. Clone size, where shown, is once, few, many, or a class for clones that have expanded.

j_gene | abundance | v_gene | d_gene | CDR3aa | CDR3nt
TRBJ1-2 | many | TRBV7-8 | . | CASSLGTTKYGYTF | TGTGCCAGCAGCTTAGGGACAACGAAATATGGCTACACCTTC
TRBJ1-5 | many | TRBV7-2 | . | CASSLDRGAGQPQHF | TGTGCCAGCAGCTTAGATCGGGGTGCGGGGCAGCCCCAGCATTTT
TRBJ2-1 | few | TRBV18 | TRBD1 | CASSPLTGGNEQFF | TGTGCCAGCTCACCACTAACAGGGGGCAATGAGCAGTTCTTC
TRBJ1-1 | many | TRBV10-3 | . | CAISGAGEKLNTEAFF | TGTGCCATCTCCGGAGCAGGGGAAAAGTTGAACACTGAAGCTTTCTTT
TRBJ2-3 | many | TRBV12-3/TRBV12-4 | TRBD1 | CASSDGQGGNRDTQYF | TGTGCCAGCAGTGACGGACAGGGAGGTAACAGAGATACGCAGTATTTT
TRBJ2-5 | medium-sized | TRBV28 | . | CASSFEGRWGTRETQYF | TGTGCCAGCAGTTTCGAAGGTCGTTGGGGGACACGAGAGACCCAGTACTTC
TRBJ2-1 | many | TRBV6-6 | TRBD2 | CASSPGTSGSYEQFF | TGTGCCAGCAGTCCCGGGACTAGCGGGAGCTATGAGCAGTTCTTC
TRBJ1-1 | few | TRBV7-8 | . | CASSFMADPNTEAFF | TGTGCCAGCAGCTTCATGGCAGACCCGAACACTGAAGCTTTCTTT
TRBJ1-5 | many | TRBV7-2 | . | CASSLVGGTQPQHF | TGTGCCAGCAGCTTAGTCGGGGGAACTCAGCCCCAGCATTTT
TRBJ2-2 | few | TRBV28 | . | CASSLNTNTGELFF | TGTGCCAGCAGTTTAAACACAAACACCGGGGAGCTGTTTTTT
TRBJ2-5 | few | TRBV7-2 | . | CASSLARGGLRGRETQYF | TGTGCCAGCAGCTTAGCGCGTGGAGGCCTACGGGGGAGAGAGACCCAGTACTTC
TRBJ1-6 | many | TRBV11-3 | TRBD1 | CASSLGTGVNSPLHF | TGTGCCAGCAGCTTAGGTACAGGGGTTAATTCACCCCTCCACTTT
TRBJ1-3 | . | TRBV20-1 | . | CSARGGGASYGNTIYF | TGCAGTGCTAGAGGGGGGGGGGCATCTTACGGAAACACCATATATTTT
TRBJ2-7 | . | TRBV20-1 | TRBD1 | CSAREGQGSHWEQYF | TGCAGTGCTAGAGAAGGACAGGGGTCTCACTGGGAGCAGTACTTC
TRBJ1-1 | few | TRBV18 | . | CASSESRAWQTEAFF | TGTGCCAGCTCAGAATCTCGGGCCTGGCAAACTGAAGCTTTCTTT
TRBJ1-1 | many | TRBV7-2 | TRBD1 | CASSEDRVTEAFF | TGTGCCAGCAGCGAAGACAGGGTCACTGAAGCTTTCTTT
TRBJ2-3 | few | TRBV7-2 | TRBD1 | CASSLDRPHRTDTQYF | TGTGCCAGCAGCCTGGACAGGCCGCATCGCACAGATACGCAGTATTTT
TRBJ1-1 | . | TRBV19 | . | CASSIAGVGTEAFF | TGTGCCAGTAGTATAGCAGGGGTAGGGACTGAAGCTTTCTTT
TRBJ2-3 | few | TRBV11-2 | . | CASSYWTGKRETDTQYF | TGTGCCAGCAGCTATTGGACAGGAAAGCGGGAAACAGATACGCAGTATTTT
TRBJ1-2 | few | TRBV28 | . | CASSLPRPMANYGYTF | TGTGCCAGCAGTTTACCCCGACCTATGGCTAACTATGGCTACACCTTC
TRBJ2-2 | many | TRBV11-2 | . | CASSPLIGFANTGELFF | TGTGCCAGCAGCCCCTTAATCGGGTTCGCGAACACCGGGGAGCTGTTTTTT
TRBJ1-1 | . | TRBV15 | . | CATSRDPKGGTEAFF | TGTGCCACCAGCAGAGATCCTAAGGGTGGAACTGAAGCTTTCTTT
TRBJ2-1 | many | TRBV7-8 | . | CAIQGGGSVNEQFF | TGTGCCATCCAAGGGGGCGGGAGTGTAAATGAGCAGTTCTTC
TRBJ2-6 | many | TRBV7-8 | . | CASSLVVGAVSGANVLTF | TGTGCCAGCAGCTTAGTAGTGGGGGCCGTATCTGGGGCCAACGTCCTGACTTTC
TRBJ1-3 | . | TRBV24-1 | . | CAISPRSGNTIYF | TGTGCCATCTCCCCCCGCTCTGGAAACACCATATATTTT
TRBJ1-6 | . | TRBV6-2/TRBV6-3 | . | CASGIRGSYNSPLHF | TGTGCCAGCGGTATCAGGGGATCCTATAATTCACCCCTCCACTTT
TRBJ2-7 | many | TRBV7-8 | TRBD2 | CASSRRRTSGQGAHEQYF | TGTGCCAGCAGCAGGCGACGGACTAGCGGCCAGGGAGCCCACGAGCAGTACTTC
TRBJ2-3 | many | TRBV6-2/TRBV6-3 | . | CASSYQAQGGSVLAGDPTDTQYF | TGTGCCAGCAGTTACCAGGCCCAGGGGGGCTCCGTCCTGGCGGGAGACCCCACAGATACGCAGTATTTT
TRBJ2-3 | many | TRBV6-2/TRBV6-3 | TRBD2 | CASSSRLAGGVDTQYF | TGTGCCAGCAGCTCCAGACTAGCGGGGGGAGTGGATACGCAGTATTTT
TRBJ2-1 | few | TRBV5-1 | TRBD2 | CASTLGGGVTRDEQFF | TGCGCCAGCACCCTCGGGGGGGGCGTAACCCGCGATGAGCAGTTCTTC
TRBJ2-3 | many | TRBV4-3 | . | CASSQGTLSTDTQYF | TGCGCCAGCAGCCAAGGGACACTTAGTACAGATACGCAGTATTTT
TRBJ1-5 | many | TRBV4-3 | . | CASSQRDSGNQPQHF | TGCGCCAGCAGCCAAAGGGACTCCGGCAATCAGCCCCAGCATTTT
TRBJ2-7 | many | TRBV7-2 | . | CASSLVGLGREQYF | TGTGCCAGCAGCTTAGTGGGACTGGGGAGGGAGCAGTACTTC
TRBJ2-1 | many | TRBV7-2 | TRBD1 | CASSLWDRGYNEQFF | TGTGCCAGCAGCCTGTGGGACAGGGGGTACAATGAGCAGTTCTTC
TRBJ1-1 | many | TRBV7-2 | . | CASSPLVGTEAFF | TGTGCCAGCAGCCCTTTGGTGGGCACTGAAGCTTTCTTT
TRBJ2-3 | many | TRBV7-2 | TRBD2 | CASSPGLAGASATQYF | TGTGCCAGCAGCCCGGGACTAGCGGGGGCCTCGGCTACGCAGTATTTT
TRBJ2-3 | many | TRBV7-2 | TRBD2 | CASSSPTSGGSRTDTQYF | TGTGCCAGCAGCTCCCCGACTAGCGGGGGATCCCGCACAGATACGCAGTATTTT
TRBJ2-7 | many | TRBV7-8 | . | CASSLVVRVDEQYF | TGTGCCAGCAGCTTAGTTGTCAGGGTTGACGAGCAGTACTTC
TRBJ2-6 | many | TRBV7-9 | . | CASSSPSISGANVLTF | TGTGCCAGCAGCTCCCCTAGTATTTCTGGGGCCAACGTCCTGACTTTC
TRBJ2-4 | . | TRBV3-1 | TRBD1 | CASSPPTGGADIQYF | TGTGCCAGCAGTCCCCCGACAGGGGGCGCGGACATTCAGTACTTC
TRBJ2-1 | many | TRBV7-9 | TRBD2 | CASSWPQGTSGRVDEQFF | TGTGCCAGCAGCTGGCCCCAAGGGACTAGCGGGAGGGTAGATGAGCAGTTCTTC
TRBJ1-4 | many | TRBV7-2 | . | CASSNTGFNEKLFF | TGTGCCAGCAGCAACACAGGGTTTAATGAAAAACTGTTTTTT
TRBJ1-5 | many | TRBV7-2 | . | CASSLRQTKPQHF | TGTGCCAGCAGCTTAAGGCAGACGAAGCCCCAGCATTTT
TRBJ2-5 | many | TRBV7-2 | . | CASSLNGQKETQYF | TGTGCCAGCAGCTTAAATGGACAGAAAGAGACCCAGTACTTC
TRBJ1-2 | . | TRBV20-1 | . | CSARSVRGGSGGYTF | TGCAGTGCTAGAAGCGTGAGGGGAGGTAGCGGTGGCTACACCTTC
TRBJ2-1 | many | TRBV14 | . | CASSQERLPSYNEQFF | TGTGCCAGCAGCCAAGAAAGGCTACCCTCCTACAATGAGCAGTTCTTC
TRBJ2-3 | many | TRBV19 | . | CAVQVTVSTDTQYF | TGTGCCGTACAAGTGACAGTAAGCACAGATACGCAGTATTTT
TRBJ2-3 | many | TRBV20-1 | . | CSARGGGGVYTDTQYF | TGCAGTGCTAGAGGGGGGGGCGGCGTGTACACAGATACGCAGTATTTT
TRBJ2-7 | few | TRBV6-6 | . | CASSYDRWGGTGTYEQYF | TGTGCCAGCAGTTACGACAGGTGGGGGGGGACCGGGACCTACGAGCAGTACTTC
TRBJ2-7 | few | TRBV12-3/TRBV12-4 | . | CASSFSARSEQYF | TGTGCCAGCAGTTTCTCGGCCAGGAGCGAGCAGTACTTC
TRBJ2-1 | many | TRBV28 | . | CASSLGGTGYNEQFF | TGTGCCAGCAGTTTAGGGGGGACGGGGTACAATGAGCAGTTCTTC
TRBJ1-5 | many | TRBV6-2/TRBV6-3 | . | CASSGNSLGPQHF | TGTGCCAGCAGTGGAAACAGCCTGGGGCCCCAGCATTTT